Listed below are T cell receptor beta chains from one sample, sequenced in a study of blood T cell repertoires in COVID-19. Using immunoSEQ multiplex PCR, the repertoire was profiled, and TCRdb retains in-frame clones only, with some absent. The sample yields some 330,000 clones, 80% to 95% seen once. Sequenced: PBMCs or T cells enriched from blood (not recorded which). Every receptor here comes from a woman younger than 45 who had recovered from COVID-19. CDR3s include the opening cysteine and the closing phenylalanine or tryptophan. The order of the fields is clone size, D gene, V gene, J gene, CDR3 DNA, CDR3 protein. D genes are given only for firm matches. Expanded clones are given a class, and other clones once, few, many or no size at all.

abundance: NA; d_gene: TRBD1; v_gene: TRBV29-1; j_gene: TRBJ2-3; CDR3nt: TGCAGCGTTGAAGAGGCGCTTGGGGCAGGGGGATCTACTAGCACAGATACGCAGTATTTT; CDR3aa: CSVEEALGAGGSTSTDTQYF
abundance: NA; d_gene: NA; v_gene: TRBV4-2; j_gene: TRBJ2-5; CDR3nt: TGTGCCAGCAGCCCGAGGCTCGGACAAGAACAAGAGACCCAGTACTTC; CDR3aa: CASSPRLGQEQETQYF
abundance: few; d_gene: NA; v_gene: TRBV5-6; j_gene: TRBJ1-6; CDR3nt: TGTGCCAGCAGCGACGGGGGTGGTTCACCCCTCCACTTT; CDR3aa: CASSDGGGSPLHF
abundance: NA; d_gene: TRBD1; v_gene: TRBV5-1; j_gene: TRBJ1-4; CDR3nt: TGCGCCAGCAGAGGGACAGGGAATGAAAAACTGTTTTTT; CDR3aa: CASRGTGNEKLFF
abundance: NA; d_gene: TRBD1; v_gene: TRBV15; j_gene: TRBJ1-5; CDR3nt: TGTGCCACCAGCAGACGTGGAGGGACAGTCTATAGCAATCAGCCCCAGCATTTT; CDR3aa: CATSRRGGTVYSNQPQHF
abundance: NA; d_gene: TRBD1; v_gene: TRBV28; j_gene: TRBJ1-5; CDR3nt: TGTGCCAGCAGCTCGGGACAGGGGGATCAGCCCCAGCATTTT; CDR3aa: CASSSGQGDQPQHF
abundance: NA; d_gene: TRBD2; v_gene: TRBV5-1; j_gene: TRBJ2-1; CDR3nt: TGCGCCAGCAGCTTGGCGACTAGCGGGACTTCCTACAATGAGCAGTTCTTC; CDR3aa: CASSLATSGTSYNEQFF
abundance: NA; d_gene: TRBD1; v_gene: TRBV5-1; j_gene: TRBJ1-2; CDR3nt: TGCGCCAGCAGCATCGAACAGGGGGCGGGAAGTTATGGCTACACCTTC; CDR3aa: CASSIEQGAGSYGYTF
abundance: NA; d_gene: NA; v_gene: TRBV4-2; j_gene: TRBJ1-4; CDR3nt: TGTGCCAGCAGCCCAGGGTTCTGGAATGAAAAACTGTTTTTT; CDR3aa: CASSPGFWNEKLFF
abundance: NA; d_gene: NA; v_gene: TRBV10-3; j_gene: TRBJ2-7; CDR3nt: TGTGCCATCGGGTTCGGCGGGGACTACGAGCAGTACTTC; CDR3aa: CAIGFGGDYEQYF
abundance: once; d_gene: TRBD1; v_gene: TRBV13; j_gene: TRBJ2-7; CDR3nt: TGTGCCAGCAGCTCCGCCGGACAGGGGTTATACGAGCAGTACTTC; CDR3aa: CASSSAGQGLYEQYF
abundance: NA; d_gene: TRBD2; v_gene: TRBV5-1; j_gene: TRBJ2-2; CDR3nt: TGCGCCAGCAGCCTCGGACTAGCTGCGAACACCGGGGAGCTGTTTTTT; CDR3aa: CASSLGLAANTGELFF
abundance: NA; d_gene: NA; v_gene: TRBV18; j_gene: TRBJ1-5; CDR3nt: TGTGCCAGCTCACCACGACAGCCCTATAGCAATCAGCCCCAGCATTTT; CDR3aa: CASSPRQPYSNQPQHF
abundance: NA; d_gene: NA; v_gene: TRBV18; j_gene: TRBJ1-1; CDR3nt: TGTGCCAGCTCCCAAGGGGTTGGCCTGAACACTGAAGCTTTCTTT; CDR3aa: CASSQGVGLNTEAFF
abundance: NA; d_gene: NA; v_gene: TRBV6-2/TRBV6-3; j_gene: TRBJ2-7; CDR3nt: TGTGCCAGCAGTCTACCTACTAGTCTCGAGCAGTACTTC; CDR3aa: CASSLPTSLEQYF
abundance: large; d_gene: TRBD2; v_gene: TRBV14; j_gene: TRBJ2-7; CDR3nt: TGTGCCAGCAGCCCCTTCCCGCGGGAGAGCTCCTACGAGCAGTACTTC; CDR3aa: CASSPFPRESSYEQYF
abundance: NA; d_gene: NA; v_gene: TRBV7-8; j_gene: TRBJ1-3; CDR3nt: TGTGCCAGCAGCTTCTTTGGGAACAGGGCTGGAAACACCATATATTTT; CDR3aa: CASSFFGNRAGNTIYF
abundance: once; d_gene: TRBD1; v_gene: TRBV24-1; j_gene: TRBJ2-1; CDR3nt: TGTGCCACCAGTGACCCGGGACAGGGGATCGACAATGAGCAGTTCTTC; CDR3aa: CATSDPGQGIDNEQFF
abundance: NA; d_gene: NA; v_gene: TRBV2; j_gene: TRBJ2-7; CDR3nt: TGTGCCAGCCTGGAATGGCCTAGCAAGTACTTC; CDR3aa: CASLEWPSKYF
abundance: NA; d_gene: TRBD1; v_gene: TRBV5-1; j_gene: TRBJ2-7; CDR3nt: TGCGCCAGCAGCTTGGGGACAGGGGGATCCTACGAGCAGTACTTC; CDR3aa: CASSLGTGGSYEQYF
abundance: NA; d_gene: TRBD2; v_gene: TRBV7-2; j_gene: TRBJ2-1; CDR3nt: TGTGCCAGCAGCATTCGGACTAGCGGGAGCCAGCAGTTCTTC; CDR3aa: CASSIRTSGSQQFF
abundance: NA; d_gene: TRBD1; v_gene: TRBV2; j_gene: TRBJ1-4; CDR3nt: TGTGCCAGCAGTCCAGGGGGCTGGGGGGAAAAACTGTTTTTT; CDR3aa: CASSPGGWGEKLFF
abundance: NA; d_gene: NA; v_gene: TRBV11-1; j_gene: TRBJ2-7; CDR3nt: TGTGCCAGCAGCCTAAACGGGGGGCCGTACGAGCAGTACTTC; CDR3aa: CASSLNGGPYEQYF
abundance: NA; d_gene: TRBD1; v_gene: TRBV6-5; j_gene: TRBJ2-1; CDR3nt: TGTGCCACTAGGGGGCTGGTACTGGGGAATGAGCAGTTCTTC; CDR3aa: CATRGLVLGNEQFF
abundance: once; d_gene: NA; v_gene: TRBV11-2; j_gene: TRBJ1-2; CDR3nt: TGTGCCAGCAGCACACCGACAGGAGTTTCTAACTATGGCTACACCTTC; CDR3aa: CASSTPTGVSNYGYTF
abundance: NA; d_gene: TRBD1; v_gene: TRBV5-6; j_gene: TRBJ1-1; CDR3nt: TGTGCCAGCAGCTTGGGGACAGGGACCACTGAAGCTTTCTTT; CDR3aa: CASSLGTGTTEAFF
abundance: NA; d_gene: TRBD2; v_gene: TRBV3-1/TRBV3-2; j_gene: TRBJ2-1; CDR3nt: TGTGCCAGCAGCCAAGTGCTGCTAGCGGGAGGTGGAAATGAGCAGTTCTTC; CDR3aa: CASSQVLLAGGGNEQFF
abundance: once; d_gene: NA; v_gene: TRBV4-1; j_gene: TRBJ1-1; CDR3nt: TGCGCCAGCAGCCATGAATTTGGCCTCGCCGATACAATAGAGCGGGGCACTGAAGCTTTCTTT; CDR3aa: CASSHEFGLADTIERGTEAFF
abundance: once; d_gene: NA; v_gene: TRBV5-1; j_gene: TRBJ2-7; CDR3nt: TGCGCCAGCAGCGACACCCCCGGGACTGATAAAGAGCAGTACTTC; CDR3aa: CASSDTPGTDKEQYF
abundance: few; d_gene: TRBD1; v_gene: TRBV28; j_gene: TRBJ1-4; CDR3nt: TGTGCCAGCAGTTTTTCCGGGACAGGGTATTATGAAAAACTGTTTTTT; CDR3aa: CASSFSGTGYYEKLFF
abundance: NA; d_gene: NA; v_gene: TRBV5-1; j_gene: TRBJ2-4; CDR3nt: TGCGCCAGCAGCCCCGGGGTAGCCAAAAACATTCAGTACTTC; CDR3aa: CASSPGVAKNIQYF
abundance: NA; d_gene: NA; v_gene: TRBV7-2; j_gene: TRBJ2-3; CDR3nt: TGTGCCAGCAGCCGAACAGGGTATACGCAGTATTTT; CDR3aa: CASSRTGYTQYF
abundance: NA; d_gene: TRBD1; v_gene: TRBV24-1; j_gene: TRBJ2-2; CDR3nt: TGTGCCACCAGTGATTCCTTGCGGGGGACAGGGACCGGGGAGCTGTTTTTT; CDR3aa: CATSDSLRGTGTGELFF
abundance: NA; d_gene: TRBD1; v_gene: TRBV7-2; j_gene: TRBJ2-3; CDR3nt: TGTGCCAGCAGACGAGACAGGGGATTTCGCACAGATACGCAGTATTTT; CDR3aa: CASRRDRGFRTDTQYF
abundance: NA; d_gene: TRBD1; v_gene: TRBV2; j_gene: TRBJ2-2; CDR3nt: TGTGCCAGCAGGGGACAGTTGAACACCGGGGAGCTGTTTTTT; CDR3aa: CASRGQLNTGELFF
abundance: NA; d_gene: TRBD1; v_gene: TRBV28; j_gene: TRBJ1-3; CDR3nt: TGTGCCAGCCTTGGGACAGGGGGTTCTTATGACACCATATATTTT; CDR3aa: CASLGTGGSYDTIYF
abundance: NA; d_gene: NA; v_gene: TRBV18; j_gene: TRBJ1-5; CDR3nt: TGTGCCAGCTCACCACAGGACACTCCAATTAATCAGCCCCAGCATTTT; CDR3aa: CASSPQDTPINQPQHF
abundance: few; d_gene: NA; v_gene: TRBV5-1; j_gene: TRBJ2-7; CDR3nt: TGCGCCAGCAGCTTGGGCCAGAGCGTCGAGCAGTACTTC; CDR3aa: CASSLGQSVEQYF
abundance: NA; d_gene: NA; v_gene: TRBV7-2; j_gene: TRBJ1-6; CDR3nt: TGTGCCAGCGGAGGGAGCGTGGAGTCACCCCTCCACTTT; CDR3aa: CASGGSVESPLHF
abundance: NA; d_gene: TRBD1; v_gene: TRBV4-1; j_gene: TRBJ2-3; CDR3nt: TGCGCCAGCAGCCACCTGGGACAGAAGAACTCAGATACGCAGTATTTT; CDR3aa: CASSHLGQKNSDTQYF
abundance: once; d_gene: NA; v_gene: TRBV5-1; j_gene: TRBJ2-3; CDR3nt: TGCGCCAGCAGCTTGCGTGGCACAGATACGCAGTATTTT; CDR3aa: CASSLRGTDTQYF
abundance: NA; d_gene: NA; v_gene: TRBV12-3/TRBV12-4; j_gene: TRBJ2-2; CDR3nt: TGTGCCAGCAGGGAGGCCGGGGAGCTGTTTTTT; CDR3aa: CASREAGELFF